The present entry profiles one T cell receptor beta chain with its context. Its antigen remains unidentified. V was shortened by 0 bases and J by 4 bases, with 16 bases between the two germline ends. CDR3 length equals 16 residues. Germline assignment: CDR1 SEHNR and CDR2 FQNEAQ (reference sequence). The data originate from a study of shared clonotypes between healthy human individuals. Study in general: Donors had three CD4 naive, three CD4 memory, two CD8 naive and one CD8 memory plate apiece.

Using 200 ng DNA, 32,000 or so T cell genomes, the sorted-subset replicate PCRs were run. Generated by immunoSEQ multiplex PCR, the TCRdb table keeps only in-frame clones and is missing some. The table lists more than 550,000 clones, 92% of them singletons. Findings and caveats of the study: Non-shared clonotypes had lower generation probabilities than clonotypes shared by all four sorted-subset donors.

Positive CCR7 selection of CD45RO-negative cells yielded the naive CD8 cells, and terminally differentiated effector memory CD45RA+ cells were excluded. Material for sequencing was naive CD8+ T cells sorted from blood. The chain combines TRBV7-9 with TRBJ2-7; D ambiguous. This clonotype was obtained from a man aged 30-40 years in good health. This CDR3 reads CASSLAPNLEAYEQYF. CDR3 nucleotide sequence: TGTGCCAGCAGCTTAGCACCCAATCTAGAGGCTTACGAGCAGTACTTC.